This T cell receptor beta chain was sequenced in a study of T-cell memory formation after mild COVID-19 (dated by TCRdb to the early 2020s). As for the study more broadly: TCR sequence clusters from the two donors were largely donor specific. The cohort comprised two young, previously healthy adult volunteers, one female and one male. In a couple of donors, T-cell clones that expanded and contracted after mild COVID-19 were tracked by sequencing TCRalpha and TCRbeta repertoires over time.

The research as a whole found: SARS-CoV-2 specificity was not confirmed for the second-wave clones peaking on day 37. Contracting CD4+ clones were located mainly in the CM and EM memory subsets, whereas CD8+ clones were found to be enriched in EMRA. Balanced CD4/CD8 phenotypes were observed for clones contracting from day 15 to 85, whereas a bias towards CD4+ was observed for a second wave of clones expanding from day 15 to 37. Only two mild cases were covered in the study, and larger cohorts including severe cases with pre-infection samples were considered necessary. The detection of some responding clones in pre-infection memory suggests that pre-existing cross-reactive memory T cells joined the SARS-CoV-2 response.

With respect to this clonotype: Its cognate antigen has yet to be identified. Per-base qualities were not stored, and no clone one base away is much larger.

PBMCs were isolated by Ficoll-Paque density gradient centrifugation. CDR1 and CDR2, looked up from the germline V gene, are SNHLY and FYNNEI. V is cut back by 6 bases and J by 11 bases, with 7 bases in the junction unmatched. There are 13 amino acids in the CDR3, from cysteine to phenylalanine inclusive. Only the CDR3 portion is preserved as DNA: 39 bases, with reading frame beginning at the first base. Sequencing relied on an Illumina NovaSeq 6000. Using 5'RACE with constant-segment primers, TCRalpha and TCRbeta cDNA libraries were constructed, with sample barcodes and unique molecular identifiers added in the process. RNA was extracted from every sample with Trizol reagent. Library amplification was performed in two PCR steps, and a second sample barcode and Illumina TruSeq adapters were introduced in the second step. Sequencing of libraries was performed on an Illumina NovaSeq with 2 x 150 bp paired-end reads. The paper's data handling went like this. Reads were demultiplexed and collapsed into UMI-guided consensus sequences with migec v1.2.7. With mixcr v2.1.11, UMI consensuses were aligned to TRA and TRB V and J templates and assembled into clonotypes. A clonotype was counted as expanded or contracted only when both edgeR and NoisET called the clonotype significant, with the noise models trained on biological replicates. For edgeR calls, the thresholds were a false discovery rate-adjusted p below 0.01 and a log2 fold-change of 1. As an exploratory analysis of dynamics, PCA with hierarchical clustering was applied to max-normalized trajectories of the 1000 most abundant clonotypes. Separately sequenced CD4+ and CD8+ repertoires were used to assign a CD4 or CD8 phenotype to each responding clone. Using fastp trimming at Q25 and MiXCR clonotype assembly, TCRdb reanalyzed the public sequencing data and kept in-frame beta chains. Duplicate CDR3 protein sequences are folded into a single record with the most common DNA and genes. TCRdb, not the authors, supplied the V and J calls. The table for this sample lists 200,000 or so distinct CDR3 sequences; approximately 20% of them were counted only once. Together, the top ten hold 2% to 3% of the sample.

The chain is made from TRBV2 and TRBJ2-1; TRBD2 matches 10 bases in the middle. The source is an adult woman who had mild COVID-19 (a few samples of this study predate the infection). The sample titles of this study are shuffled in the database, so cell type and time point are left out; the donor was told from shared clones. Material for sequencing was PBMCs or a T cell subset sorted from them (not recorded which). The nucleotide sequence reads as follows: TGTGCCAGCAGGATCGGACTAGCGGATAAGCAGTTCTTC. Its protein is CASRIGLADKQFF.